A single sample is the source of the 20 T cell receptor beta chains below, sequenced in a study of blood T cell repertoires in COVID-19. Profiled with immunoSEQ multiplex PCR; TCRdb holds only in-frame clones, not every one. The sample has about 140,000 clones, approximately 84% seen once; the top ten hold 3.9%. The sample comprised PBMCs or T cells enriched from blood (not recorded which). The receptors stem from a man aged 50-60 years in a cohort exposed to, infected with or recovered from COVID-19 (not recorded which).

V usage is TRBV7-9 and J usage is TRBJ2-1; weak D call: TRBD1 (5 bases). V was cut by 2 bases and J by 2 bases, with 10 bases left in between. Looked up from germline, CDR1 is SEHNR and CDR2 is FQNEAQ (reference sequence). This CDR3 is built from 15 residues. CDR3 sequence: CASSLRAGPYNEQFF. In nucleotides, the CDR3 is TGTGCCAGCAGCTTACGCGCAGGGCCCTACAATGAGCAGTTCTTC.

The table lists this clone with a count of one. The chain links TRBV6-2 or TRBV6-3 to TRBJ2-1; 8 bases are shared with TRBD2. The J segment lost 7 bases and the V segment lost 6 bases, leaving 14 bases of the junction unmatched. The CDR3 spans 16 residues. The V gene's germline CDR1 is MNHEY and CDR2 SVGEGT. The chain's CDR3 is CASSPISGTRINEQFF. For the CDR3, the DNA is TGTGCCAGCAGCCCGATCTCCGGGACTAGGATAAATGAGCAGTTCTTC.

The CDR3 reads CAWSVGQVNQPQHF. DNA of the CDR3: TGTGCCTGGAGTGTAGGACAGGTCAATCAGCCCCAGCATTTT. V and J are TRBV30 and TRBJ1-5, with 7 bases that match TRBD1. The J segment lost 3 bases and the V segment lost 0 bases, leaving 2 bases of the junction unmatched. The CDR3 runs 14 residues. Germline lookup yields CDR1 GTSNPN and CDR2 SVGIG (reference sequence).

The J gene is TRBJ2-5, the V gene TRBV19, with 9 bases that match TRBD1. V lost 2 bases to trimming and J lost 4 bases; unmatched junction nucleotides: 8. This CDR3 contains 16 residues. CDR1 and CDR2 from the germline V gene are LNHDA and SQIVND (reference sequence). DNA for the CDR3: TGTGCCAGTAGTATAATGGGACAGGGAGGGGGAGAGACCCAGTACTTC. It codes for CASSIMGQGGGETQYF.

J is TRBJ2-2 and V is TRBV5-6; TRBD1 aligns across 8 bases. Germline loops: CDR1 SGHDT, CDR2 YYEEEE. This CDR3 region has 17 residues. J was trimmed by 3 bases and V by 3 bases; bases with no gene match: 10. The CDR3 is CASSSTSGTGYTGELFF. As DNA, the CDR3 is TGTGCCAGCAGCTCCACATCCGGGACAGGTTACACCGGGGAGCTGTTTTTT.

This clone appeared a single time. The genes are TRBV7-2 and TRBJ2-3, with D possibly being TRBD2 (5 bases). Trimming shortened V by 1 base and J by 4 bases, and 15 bases separated the two germline ends. CDR3 size: 16 residues. CDR1 SGHTA and CDR2 FQGNSA come from the germline V gene. CDR3 nucleotides: TGTGCCAGCAGCTTAGTAGCCAGCGCGGGCTCAGATACGCAGTATTTT. Residues: CASSLVASAGSDTQYF.

This chain joins TRBV9 and TRBJ2-2, with TRBD1 identical over 9 bases. Germline CDR1 is SGDLS and CDR2 is YYNGEE. With 4 bases clipped from V and 5 bases from J, the junction kept 12 bases outside the gene matches. CDR3 length equals 17 residues. The CDR3 DNA reads TGTGCCAGCAGCCCAGCCCCGGGACAGGGAGGGACCGGGGAGCTGTTTTTT. As protein: CASSPAPGQGGTGELFF.

This clone showed up just a few times. The CDR3 protein is CATSDLGQGYEQYF. CDR3 DNA: TGTGCCACCAGTGATTTGGGACAGGGTTACGAGCAGTACTTC. This chain uses TRBV24-1 with TRBJ2-7; 8 bases line up with TRBD1. CDR1 and CDR2 (germline): KGHDR, SFDVKD. The CDR3 runs to 14 residues. The J segment lost 4 bases and the V segment lost 0 bases, leaving 1 base of the junction unmatched.

The chain is built from TRBV29-1 and TRBJ2-3, with 10 bases identical to TRBD1. The ends lost 8 bases at V and 3 bases at J; junction bases unmatched: 8. The germline CDR1 and CDR2 sequences are SQVTM and ANQGSEA. This CDR3 has 14 amino acids. CDR3 loop: CSIRQGAPTDTQYF. CDR3 nucleotide sequence: TGCAGCATACGACAGGGGGCGCCGACAGATACGCAGTATTTT.

The V call is TRBV5-1, the J call TRBJ2-4; TRBD1 matches 8 bases. Germline values: CDR1 SGHRS, CDR2 YFSETQ. V shed 0 bases, J shed 0 bases, and the junction held 8 bases outside the gene matches. The CDR3 spans 18 residues. This CDR3 reads CASSLGRQGAGAKNIQYF. For the CDR3, the DNA is TGCGCCAGCAGCTTGGGACGGCAGGGGGCCGGAGCCAAAAACATTCAGTACTTC.

This rearrangement joins TRBV7-2 to TRBJ2-3; 8 nucleotides agree with TRBD2. Germline V CDR1 and CDR2: SGHTA, FQGNSA. This CDR3 spans 16 amino acids. V lost 0 bases, J lost 2 bases, and 4 bases stayed unmatched. The CDR3 DNA reads TGTGCCAGCAGCTTAGCGGGGCGGGGGGTCACAGATACGCAGTATTTT. Amino acid sequence: CASSLAGRGVTDTQYF. The full variable domain, completed using reference TRBV7-2 and TRBJ2-3, is GAGVSQSPSNKVTEKGKDVELRCDPISGHTALYWYRQSLGQGLEFLIYFQGNSAPDKSGLPSDRFSAERTGGSVSTLTIQRTQQEDSAVYLCASSLAGRGVTDTQYFGPGTRLTVL.

The chain has TRBV28 and TRBJ1-1; no clear D gene. Looked up from germline, CDR1 is MDHEN and CDR2 is SYDVKM. Between the trimmed V and J ends, which lost 6 bases and 3 bases, there was a span of 8 bases. This CDR3 comprises 12 residues. CDR3 sequence reads: CASSLVHTEAFF. CDR3 in DNA: TGTGCCAGCAGCCTAGTACACACTGAAGCTTTCTTT.

The chain uses TRBV7-2 and TRBJ2-2; 12 bases match TRBD2. The V segment lost 5 bases and the J segment 3 bases; nucleotides outside the gene matches: 13. Germline V gives CDR1 SGHTA, CDR2 FQGNSA. This CDR3 is built from 19 residues. For the CDR3, the DNA is TGTGCCAGCAGCCGCGCTAGCGGGGGGGCCTTCCGGGACACCGGGGAGCTGTTTTTT. Amino acid sequence: CASSRASGGAFRDTGELFF.

For the CDR3, the DNA is TGCGCCAGCAGCCACCAGACAGGTAGGATAACTGAAGCTTTCTTT. Protein product: CASSHQTGRITEAFF. The chain uses TRBV4-1 and TRBJ1-1, with D perhaps matching TRBD1 (6 bases). V was shortened by 3 bases and J by 5 bases, with 16 bases between the two germline ends. This CDR3 region has 15 residues. CDR1 and CDR2 from the germline V gene are MGHRA and YSYEKL.

DNA for the CDR3: TGTGCCAGCAGTTACTCTGGCAGCTATGGCTACACCTTC. It yields the protein CASSYSGSYGYTF. The chain combines TRBV6-2 or TRBV6-3 with TRBJ1-2; D gene ambiguous. V lost 0 bases and J 4 bases, leaving 6 bases between the germline ends. The germline V gene encodes CDR1 MNHEY and CDR2 SVGEGT. This CDR3 comprises 13 residues.

The rearrangement joins TRBV2 to TRBJ1-4, with D possibly matching TRBD1 (6 bases). The CDR3 runs to 15 residues. Germline V gene sequence: CDR1 SNHLY, CDR2 FYNNEI. V was cut by 8 bases and J by 1 base, with 14 bases left in between. DNA for the CDR3: TGTGCCAGCCGATCCCCAGGGGAAACTAATGAAAAACTGTTTTTT. It encodes CASRSPGETNEKLFF.

Comments on this clone: Within the sample, other DNA sequences also encode this same CDR3. V usage is TRBV19 and J usage is TRBJ2-7; 9 bases are a match to TRBD1. The J segment lost 2 bases and the V segment lost 6 bases, leaving 5 bases of the junction unmatched. The CDR3 is 14 amino acids. CDR1 LNHDA and CDR2 SQIVND come from the germline V gene (reference sequence). The DNA of the CDR3 is TGTGCCAGTAGCCGGGACAGGGCACCCTACGAGCAGTACTTC. Protein sequence: CASSRDRAPYEQYF.

This clone was found once. The chain carries TRBV5-1 and TRBJ2-2, with TRBD2 identical over 7 bases. This CDR3 comprises 14 residues. Per the germline V gene, CDR1 is SGHRS and CDR2 is YFSETQ. V dropped 7 bases and J dropped 4; count of bases not matched to a gene: 7. DNA for the CDR3: TGCGCCAGCCGGGACTACGGGGCCACCGGGGAGCTGTTTTTT. Translated: CASRDYGATGELFF.

This chain joins TRBV6-6 and TRBJ2-1, with 10 positions matching TRBD2. The CDR3 has 18 residues. V trimming: 5 bases; J trimming: 0 bases; junction bases outside the gene matches: 10. Germline assignment: CDR1 MNHNY and CDR2 SVGAGI (reference sequence). For the CDR3, the DNA is TGTGCCAGCAGTCCTAGGACTAGCGGACCTTTCTCCTACAATGAGCAGTTCTTC. It codes for CASSPRTSGPFSYNEQFF.

In nucleotides, the CDR3 is TGTGCCAGCAGTCCGACAGGGCATCGCCAGCCCCAGCATTTT. Residues: CASSPTGHRQPQHF. The chain links TRBV28 to TRBJ1-5; TRBD1 agrees at 7 bases. The germline CDR1 and CDR2 sequences are MDHEN and SYDVKM. The V segment lost 5 bases and the J segment 7 bases; nucleotides outside the gene matches: 8. The CDR3 is made up of 14 amino acids. Supplemented by reference TRBV28 and TRBJ1-5, the full variable domain reads DVKVTQSSRYLVKRTGEKVFLECVQDMDHENMFWYRQDPGLGLRLIYFSYDVKMKEKGDIPEGYSVSREKKERFSLILESASTNQTSMYLCASSPTGHRQPQHFGDGTRLSIL.